A single sample gave rise to the 26 T cell receptor beta chains below, sequenced in a study of cytomegalovirus exposure and HLA in healthy donors. The PCR contained 60 Vbeta and 13 Jbeta primers. The assay was immunoSEQ multiplex PCR, and TCRdb's table has in-frame clones only and misses some. The table has under 200,000 clones, around four fifths seen once; the top ten hold approximately 1.6%. The specimen was PBMCs. The receptors were sampled from a man aged 40-55 years in good health and CMV-seropositive.

The rearrangement links TRBV27 to TRBJ2-5; 9 nucleotides agree with TRBD1. The CDR3 loop spans 13 amino acids. Germline V gene sequence: CDR1 MNHEY, CDR2 SMNVEV (reference sequence). V was clipped by 5 bases and J by 5 bases; unmatched bases: 3. CDR3 DNA: TGTGCCAGCAGTGGGACAGGGTGGGAGACCCAGTACTTC. Protein sequence: CASSGTGWETQYF.

This clone has only a few counts. V and J are TRBV25-1 and TRBJ2-1, with 8 nucleotides matching TRBD2. The germline V gene encodes CDR1 MGHDK and CDR2 SYGVNS. The CDR3 sequence is 12 residues long. The V segment lost 9 bases and the J segment 4 bases; nucleotides outside the gene matches: 2. The CDR3 DNA is TGTGCCAGTGGCGGGAGGTACAATGAGCAGTTCTTC. Its translation is CASGGRYNEQFF. The whole variable domain, remainder taken from reference TRBV25-1 and TRBJ2-1, is EADIYQTPRYLVIGTGKKITLECSQTMGHDKMYWYQQDPGMELHLIHYSYGVNSTEKGDLSSESTVSRIRTEHFPLTLESARPSHTSQYLCASGGRYNEQFFGPGTRLTVL.

The sample holds one count of this clone. The V gene is TRBV9, the J gene TRBJ2-3; 8 bases line up with TRBD2. The CDR3 is 14 amino acids. Germline CDR1 is SGDLS and CDR2 is YYNGEE. J lost 6 bases, V lost 2 bases, and 5 bases had no gene match. This CDR3 reads CASSVSAGGDTQYF. The CDR3 region has the DNA TGTGCCAGCAGCGTCAGTGCGGGGGGCGATACGCAGTATTTT.

The chain links TRBV2 to TRBJ2-6, with 7 bases that match TRBD2. CDR3 length equals 16 residues. With 11 bases clipped from V and 0 bases from J, the junction kept 10 bases outside the gene matches. The germline V gene has CDR1 SNHLY and CDR2 FYNNEI. This chain's CDR3 is CASGRGDLSGANVLTF. In DNA form, the CDR3 reads TGTGCCTCAGGCCGGGGGGACCTCTCTGGGGCCAACGTCCTGACTTTC.

For this clone: Within the sample, other DNA sequences also encode this same CDR3. The chain has TRBV27 and TRBJ2-5, with D maybe TRBD1 (5 bases). V gave up 4 bases and J gave up 0 bases, with 9 bases separating them. The CDR3 is made up of 14 amino acids. CDR1 and CDR2 from the germline V gene are MNHEY and SMNVEV (reference sequence). CDR3 region: CASSSQGYQETQYF. In DNA form, the CDR3 reads TGTGCCAGCAGTTCTCAGGGTTACCAAGAGACCCAGTACTTC.

The V call is TRBV30, the J call TRBJ1-3, with D unclear. The CDR3 loop spans 14 amino acids. Trimming cost V 3 bases and J 0 bases, with 9 bases left between them. Germline CDR1 reads GTSNPN; CDR2 reads SVGIG (reference sequence). CDR3 DNA: TGTGCCTGGAGGCCGGGTTTCTCTGGAAACACCATATATTTT. Its translation: CAWRPGFSGNTIYF. The whole variable domain, filled in from reference TRBV30 and TRBJ1-3, reads SQTIHQWPATLVQPVGSPLSLECTVEGTSNPNLYWYRQAAGRGLQLLFYSVGIGQISSEVPQNLSASRPQDRQFILSSKKLLLSDSGFYLCAWRPGFSGNTIYFGEGSWLTVV.

The V gene is TRBV19, the J gene TRBJ1-5, with D possibly being TRBD1 (6 bases). This CDR3 contains 16 residues. The germline V gene encodes CDR1 LNHDA and CDR2 SQIVND (reference sequence). V dropped 5 bases and J dropped 7 bases, with 21 bases sitting between them. For the CDR3, the DNA is TGTGCCAGTAGTCCCTGGCTGACAGGCTCGGGCCAGCCCCAGCATTTT. The encoded protein is CASSPWLTGSGQPQHF.

The CDR3 loop is CASTPTSGSYNEQFF. CDR3 in DNA: TGTGCCAGCACCCCCACTAGCGGGAGCTACAATGAGCAGTTCTTC. The chain joins TRBV6-5 to TRBJ2-1, with TRBD2 identical over 11 bases. This CDR3 has 15 amino acids. Germline V lookup: CDR1 MNHEY, CDR2 SVGAGI. J was trimmed by 3 bases and V by 7 bases; bases with no gene match: 5.

V and J are TRBV11-2 and TRBJ2-7; TRBD2 agrees at 8 bases. The V segment lost 5 bases and the J segment 7 bases; nucleotides outside the gene matches: 4. The CDR3 runs 12 residues. Germline V gives CDR1 SGHAT, CDR2 FQNNGV. CDR3 bases: TGTGCCAGCAGCGCTAGCGGGTGGGAGCAGTACTTC. Its protein product is CASSASGWEQYF.

V usage is TRBV2 and J usage is TRBJ1-1; no clear D gene. V lost 7 bases to trimming and J lost 12 bases, with 12 bases between them. This CDR3 contains 10 residues. CDR1 is SNHLY and CDR2 is FYNNEI in the germline V gene. This CDR3 is CASMGGNPFF. The CDR3 DNA follows: TGTGCCAGCATGGGAGGTAATCCTTTCTTT.

This clone was observed a handful of times. The chain recombines TRBV2 with TRBJ1-1, with 10 bases identical to TRBD1. The germline CDR1 and CDR2 sequences are SNHLY and FYNNEI. The CDR3 has 16 residues. J gave up 5 bases and V 6 bases, and 12 bases lay outside the gene matches. Here the CDR3 DNA reads TGTGCCAGCAGCCGAGGGGTGACAGGGGGCTATACTGAAGCTTTCTTT. It encodes CASSRGVTGGYTEAFF.

The J gene is TRBJ1-2, the V gene TRBV13; 10 positions agree with TRBD1. The germline V gene encodes CDR1 PRHDT and CDR2 FYEKMQ (reference sequence). V dropped 4 bases and J dropped 5; count of bases not matched to a gene: 10. The CDR3 spans 16 residues. DNA for the CDR3: TGTGCCAGCAGCTCAGCGGGACAGGGGATAAGGTATGGCTACACCTTC. This encodes CASSSAGQGIRYGYTF.

The gene calls are TRBV15 and TRBJ2-1; D unclear. The CDR3 spans 15 residues. V lost 3 bases and J 3 bases, leaving 12 bases between the germline ends. Germline assignment: CDR1 LNHNV and CDR2 YYDKDF (reference sequence). The CDR3 region has the DNA TGTGCCACCAGCAGTGGCGGTAGCAACTACAATGAGCAGTTCTTC. This encodes CATSSGGSNYNEQFF.

The table lists this clone with a few counts. This rearrangement joins TRBV7-8 to TRBJ2-1; a weak D match, TRBD2 (5 bases). Germline assignment: CDR1 SGHVS and CDR2 FQNEAQ. V dropped 7 bases and J dropped 0 bases, with 16 bases sitting between them. The CDR3 has 16 residues. CDR3 residues: CASISDSSSSYNEQFF. The CDR3 region has the DNA TGTGCCAGCATTTCGGACTCTTCTTCCTCCTACAATGAGCAGTTCTTC.

The chain joins TRBV7-2 to TRBJ1-3; a weak D match, TRBD1 (5 bases). This CDR3 comprises 15 residues. Trimming took off 2 bases at V and 2 bases at J, with 10 bases between the two ends. From germline, CDR1 is SGHTA and CDR2 FQGNSA. CDR3 sequence reads: CASSLTTAPGNTIYF. The CDR3 DNA reads TGTGCCAGCAGCTTAACGACAGCCCCTGGAAACACCATATATTTT.

This chain joins TRBV7-3 and TRBJ2-5; perhaps TRBD1 as D (6 bases). This CDR3 is built from 13 residues. Germline-derived CDR1 and CDR2 are SGHTA and FQGTGA. V gave up 5 bases and J gave up 4 bases, with 11 bases separating them. CDR3 amino acids: CASSRRTAETQYF. The CDR3 DNA reads as TGTGCCAGCAGCCGTAGGACAGCAGAGACCCAGTACTTC.

This clone was counted a few times. This chain joins TRBV5-1 and TRBJ2-5; D gene unclear. TRBJ2-7 explains the end of the DNA better; the J call may be wrong. CDR1 is SGHRS and CDR2 is YFSETQ in the germline V gene. There are 14 residues in the CDR3. As DNA, the CDR3 is TGCGCCAGCAGCCTCGATGCCCACTCCTACGAGCAGTACTTC. Residues: CASSLDAHSYEQYF.

The chain couples TRBV11-2 to TRBJ2-1; a possible D gene is TRBD2 (6 bases). CDR3 length: 15 amino acids. V was trimmed by 0 bases and J by 4 bases, leaving 10 bases between them. CDR1 and CDR2 from the germline V gene are SGHAT and FQNNGV. CDR3 nucleotide sequence: TGTGCCAGCAGCTTAGAGGGAGGACCTTACAATGAGCAGTTCTTC. Its protein is CASSLEGGPYNEQFF.

V usage is TRBV7-2 and J usage is TRBJ1-5; D call uncertain. This CDR3 has 12 residues. The V and J ends lost 5 bases and 7 bases respectively, with 9 bases between them. Germline CDR1 and CDR2: SGHTA and FQGNSA. Here the CDR3 reads CASSDRGQPQHF. The CDR3 DNA is TGTGCCAGCAGCGATAGAGGGCAGCCCCAGCATTTT.

The chain joins TRBV10-3 to TRBJ1-1, with 10 bases aligning to TRBD1. The junction had 7 bases not matched to a gene; V was cut back by 10 bases and J by 5 bases. Germline V lookup: CDR1 ENHRY, CDR2 SYGVKD. This CDR3 has 13 residues. CDR3 sequence: CATWTGGSTEAFF. The CDR3 DNA is TGTGCCACCTGGACAGGGGGTTCAACTGAAGCTTTCTTT.

This chain connects TRBV7-8 to TRBJ2-7, with D possibly being TRBD2 (6 bases). The CDR3 has 16 amino acids. Germline CDR1 is SGHVS and CDR2 is FQNEAQ. V lost 2 bases, J lost 4 bases, and 18 bases lay in between. The DNA of the CDR3 is TGTGCCAGCAGCTTATTCAGGTCGGGAGCGGCATACGAGCAGTACTTC. It is translated as CASSLFRSGAAYEQYF.

This clone was found a few times. The V gene is TRBV18, the J gene TRBJ2-5; possibly TRBD1 for D (6 bases). Germline-derived CDR1 and CDR2 are KGHSH and LQKENI. This CDR3 contains 13 residues. Trimming took 6 bases from V and 4 from J, leaving 12 bases between them. The CDR3 reads CASSPGTIETQYF. The CDR3 DNA follows: TGTGCCAGCTCTCCCGGGACAATAGAGACCCAGTACTTC.

The chain is built from TRBV6-1 and TRBJ2-1; 12 nucleotides line up with TRBD2. The CDR3 totals 18 residues. The junction had 10 bases not matched to a gene; V was cut back by 3 bases and J by 4 bases. Germline assignment: CDR1 MNHNS and CDR2 SASEGT. This chain's CDR3 is CASSDRLAGGPLYNEQFF. CDR3 nucleotides: TGTGCCAGCAGTGACCGGCTAGCGGGAGGGCCGCTTTACAATGAGCAGTTCTTC.

This sequence joins TRBV12-5 and TRBJ2-7; TRBD1 agrees at 9 bases. Germline CDR1 LGHNT, CDR2 FRNRAP. Germline trimming cut 5 bases from V and 2 bases from J; bases unmatched to any gene: 13. The CDR3 loop spans 17 amino acids. The CDR3 sequence is CASGQGQGSFTTYEQYF. The DNA for the CDR3 is TGTGCTAGTGGTCAGGGACAGGGTTCCTTTACCACCTACGAGCAGTACTTC.

The rearrangement links TRBV27 to TRBJ2-7; TRBD2 matches at 11 bases. After removal of 6 bases from V and 5 bases from J, the junction contained 12 bases not matched to a gene. Germline values: CDR1 MNHEY, CDR2 SMNVEV (reference sequence). This CDR3 is built from 16 residues. CDR3 loop: CASSPRQTSGRNEQYF. The CDR3 nucleotides read TGTGCCAGCAGCCCCAGACAAACTAGCGGGAGAAACGAGCAGTACTTC.

V and J are TRBV13 and TRBJ2-1; D unclear. The CDR3 extends over 14 amino acids. V lost 4 bases and J lost 0, with 7 bases in between. CDR1 is PRHDT and CDR2 is FYEKMQ in the germline V gene (reference sequence). The CDR3 DNA follows: TGTGCCAGCAGCTCCCAAGCCTCCTACAATGAGCAGTTCTTC. Protein product: CASSSQASYNEQFF.